This T cell receptor (beta chain) was captured in a study of sequential checkpoint blockade in melanoma. Sample treatment: randomized to nivolumab then ipilimumab (arm A) or the reverse (arm B). This table comes from immunoSEQ multiplex PCR, and its TCRdb copy is limited to in-frame clones, with some not included. The sample lists approximately 23,000 clones; roughly 80% were seen once. From germline, CDR1 is MGHRA and CDR2 YSYEKL. The CDR3 length is 17 residues. V shed 8 bases and J shed 0 bases, with 17 bases lying between them. The origin of this receptor is a human donor with melanoma. Sequenced here: CD8+ T cells sorted from blood (inferred from file names), sampled from a patient given nivolumab and ipilimumab in sequence. The V gene is TRBV4-1, the J gene TRBJ2-6; a possible D gene is TRBD1 (7 bases). CDR3 residues: CASHGGTAHSGANVLTF. CDR3 coding DNA: TGCGCCAGCCATGGCGGGACAGCCCACTCTGGGGCCAACGTCCTGACTTTC.